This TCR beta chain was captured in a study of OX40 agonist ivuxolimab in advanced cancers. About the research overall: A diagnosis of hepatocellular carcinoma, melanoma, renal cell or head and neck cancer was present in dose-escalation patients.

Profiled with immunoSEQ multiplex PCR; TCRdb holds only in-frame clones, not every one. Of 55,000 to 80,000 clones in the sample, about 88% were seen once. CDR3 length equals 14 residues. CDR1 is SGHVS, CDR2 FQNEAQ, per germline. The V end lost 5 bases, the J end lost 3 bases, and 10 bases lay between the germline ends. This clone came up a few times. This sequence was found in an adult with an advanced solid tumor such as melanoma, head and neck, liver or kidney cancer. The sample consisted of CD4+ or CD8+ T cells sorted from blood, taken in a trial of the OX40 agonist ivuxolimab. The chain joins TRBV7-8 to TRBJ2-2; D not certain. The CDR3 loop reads CASSPDPYTGELFF. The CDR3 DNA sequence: TGTGCCAGCAGCCCTGACCCTTACACCGGGGAGCTGTTTTTT. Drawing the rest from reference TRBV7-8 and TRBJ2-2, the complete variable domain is GAGVSQSPRYKVAKRGQDVALRCDPISGHVSLFWYQQALGQGPEFLTYFQNEAQLDKSGLPSDRFFAERPEGSVSTLKIQRTQQEDSAVYLCASSPDPYTGELFFGEGSRLTVL.